This entry lists 19 T cell receptor beta chains sequenced from one sample in a study of Ad26.COV2.S vaccination and SARS-CoV-2 variants. Sample treatment: around 19 received Ad26.COV2.S at low or high dose, single or two shots; 5 received placebo; per-sample allocation not given. Sample collection was performed on day 63 after the first vaccine or placebo injection. Clones were read by immunoSEQ multiplex PCR, and TCRdb kept only the in-frame ones, dropping some. The top ten hold approximately 12% of the sample, which has 200,000 to 250,000 clones, roughly 90% seen once. The input for sequencing was peripheral blood, taken in a trial of Ad26.COV2.S vaccine versus placebo. The source is a person between 18 and 59 years old who received the Ad26.COV2.S COVID-19 vaccine or a placebo.

The chain links TRBV7-9 to TRBJ1-3; no firm D call. Between the trimmed V and J ends, which lost 5 bases and 0 bases, there was a span of 5 bases. CDR3 length: 13 amino acids. The V gene's germline CDR1 is SEHNR and CDR2 FQNEAQ (reference sequence). In DNA form, the CDR3 reads TGTGCCAGCAGCCGTACCTCTGGAAACACCATATATTTT. Translated, it gives CASSRTSGNTIYF.

This chain connects TRBV7-9 to TRBJ2-7, with 7 bases aligning to TRBD1. The V and J ends lost 2 bases and 7 bases, in that order; junction bases with no gene match: 2. Germline loops: CDR1 SEHNR, CDR2 FQNEAQ (reference sequence). The CDR3 spans 12 residues. DNA for the CDR3: TGTGCCAGCAGCTTAAGCAGGGGGGAGCAGTACTTC. It codes for CASSLSRGEQYF.

The chain employs TRBV9 and TRBJ2-7; 7 nucleotides match TRBD1. Per the germline V gene, CDR1 is SGDLS and CDR2 is YYNGEE. V lost 2 bases, J lost 7 bases, and 6 bases stayed unmatched. There are 13 residues in the CDR3. The CDR3 region is CASSVRAGGEQYF. Here the CDR3 DNA reads TGTGCCAGCAGCGTCCGAGCAGGGGGTGAGCAGTACTTC.

The chain combines TRBV7-8 with TRBJ2-1; D is perhaps TRBD2 (5 bases). The germline V gene has CDR1 SGHVS and CDR2 FQNEAQ. Deletions cut 4 bases from V and 6 bases from J, with 10 bases between. The CDR3 contains 13 residues. The CDR3 nucleotides read TGTGCCAGCAGCTCCCCGGGGAGCAATGAGCAGTTCTTC. It codes for CASSSPGSNEQFF. The full variable domain, rest sourced from reference TRBV7-8 and TRBJ2-1, is GAGVSQSPRYKVAKRGQDVALRCDPISGHVSLFWYQQALGQGPEFLTYFQNEAQLDKSGLPSDRFFAERPEGSVSTLKIQRTQQEDSAVYLCASSSPGSNEQFFGPGTRLTVL.

This sequence joins TRBV5-4 and TRBJ1-2, with D possibly matching TRBD1 (5 bases). This CDR3 is built from 15 residues. Trimming took off 5 bases at V and 4 bases at J, with 18 bases between the two ends. The V gene's germline CDR1 is SGHNT and CDR2 YYREEE (reference sequence). The CDR3 region is CASRTAAGDIYGYTF. The DNA of the CDR3 is TGTGCCAGCAGAACCGCAGCGGGGGATATCTATGGCTACACCTTC. Variable domain in full (rest from reference TRBV5-4 and TRBJ1-2): ETGVTQSPTHLIKTRGQQVTLRCSSQSGHNTVSWYQQALGQGPQFIFQYYREEENGRGNFPPRFSGLQFPNYSSELNVNALELDDSALYLCASRTAAGDIYGYTFGSGTRLTVV.

V and J are TRBV20-1 and TRBJ1-1; TRBD1 aligns across 7 bases. This CDR3 region has 11 residues. Germline V lookup: CDR1 DFQATT, CDR2 SNEGSKA (reference sequence). Trimming removed 7 bases from V and 4 bases from J; junction bases left unmatched: 3. This CDR3 is CSGAGGTEAFF. The CDR3 DNA is TGCAGTGGGGCAGGGGGCACTGAAGCTTTCTTT.

The genes are TRBV5-1 and TRBJ1-2; 8 bases line up with TRBD1. The CDR3 length is 17 residues. V lost 4 bases, J lost 5 bases, and 16 bases stayed unmatched. The germline V gene has CDR1 SGHRS and CDR2 YFSETQ. The CDR3 DNA reads TGCGCCAGCAGCCCCCTCGTGGACAGGGCCGAGGGGTATGGCTACACCTTC. It translates to CASSPLVDRAEGYGYTF.

This chain connects TRBV19 to TRBJ2-4, with 8 bases matching TRBD2. Germline V gives CDR1 LNHDA, CDR2 SQIVND (reference sequence). V trimming: 5 bases; J trimming: 0 bases; junction bases outside the gene matches: 9. The CDR3 is 17 amino acids. DNA of the CDR3: TGTGCCAGTAGTGTAATAACTAGCGGTGGAGCCAAAAACATTCAGTACTTC. Translating it yields CASSVITSGGAKNIQYF.

The chain recombines TRBV3-1 (or the pseudogene TRBV3-2) with TRBJ2-3; D gene uncertain. CDR1 is LGHDT and CDR2 is YNNKEL in the germline V gene (reference sequence). Trimming took off 0 bases at V and 1 base at J, with 5 bases between the two ends. The CDR3 loop spans 14 amino acids. CDR3 region: CASSQEYGTDTQYF. The CDR3 DNA follows: TGTGCCAGCAGCCAAGAGTACGGCACAGATACGCAGTATTTT.

The chain carries TRBV27 and TRBJ1-6; 12 positions match TRBD1. V shed 0 bases, J shed 10 bases, and the junction held 4 bases outside the gene matches. This CDR3 is 16 amino acids long. Germline V gives CDR1 MNHEY, CDR2 SMNVEV (reference sequence). In DNA form, the CDR3 reads TGTGCCAGCAGTTTATCCCGGGACAGGGGGCTGTCACCCCTCCACTTT. It codes for CASSLSRDRGLSPLHF.

The chain is built from TRBV14 and TRBJ2-2, with 8 bases aligning to TRBD2. The germline gives CDR1 SGHDN, CDR2 FVKESK. V lost 4 bases to trimming and J lost 2 bases; unmatched junction nucleotides: 3. The length of the CDR3 is 15 residues. The DNA for the CDR3 is TGTGCCAGCAGCCCTGGGACTAGTAACACCGGGGAGCTGTTTTTT. It is translated as CASSPGTSNTGELFF.

The J gene is TRBJ2-5, the V gene TRBV18; D gene unclear. Germline V gene sequence: CDR1 KGHSH, CDR2 LQKENI. CDR3 length: 11 amino acids. V was pared by 1 base and J by 7 bases, with 4 bases between. CDR3 loop: CASSPRATQYF. For the CDR3, the DNA is TGTGCCAGCTCACCACGGGCGACCCAGTACTTC.

The V and J genes are TRBV6-1 and TRBJ2-1, with D unclear. CDR3 length: 16 residues. V was pared by 2 bases and J by 0 bases, with 11 bases between. Germline values: CDR1 MNHNS, CDR2 SASEGT. The CDR3 DNA follows: TGTGCCAGCAGTGAATGGCGAGAGAGCTCCTACAATGAGCAGTTCTTC. Its translation: CASSEWRESSYNEQFF.

As concerns this clone: This sample includes further DNA sequences coding for the same CDR3. The rearrangement links TRBV5-6 to TRBJ2-7; 7 positions match TRBD1. The J segment lost 2 bases and the V segment lost 5 bases, leaving 4 bases of the junction unmatched. This CDR3 is 13 amino acids long. From germline, CDR1 is SGHDT and CDR2 YYEEEE. CDR3 residues: CASSPTGAYEQYF. In DNA, the CDR3 is TGTGCCAGCAGTCCCACAGGGGCCTACGAGCAGTACTTC.

The chain recombines TRBV24-1 with TRBJ1-5; 9 positions agree with TRBD1. Germline CDR1 reads KGHDR; CDR2 reads SFDVKD. This CDR3 spans 15 amino acids. V lost 5 bases, J lost 5 bases, and 6 bases stayed unmatched. The CDR3 DNA follows: TGTGCCACCAGTGGAGCAACAGGGGGCCATCAGCCCCAGCATTTT. Amino acid sequence: CATSGATGGHQPQHF.

This clone occurred once. The chain links TRBV25-1 to TRBJ1-2; no definite D call. This CDR3 is built from 14 residues. V lost 7 bases to trimming and J lost 0 bases, with 12 bases between them. Germline V lookup: CDR1 MGHDK, CDR2 SYGVNS. The CDR3 DNA sequence: TGTGCCAGCACTCCCGATGGGGCTAACTATGGCTACACCTTC. Its translation: CASTPDGANYGYTF.

This clone was seen a single time. V usage is TRBV10-1 and J usage is TRBJ2-2; D call uncertain. The CDR3 is 13 amino acids. The germline gives CDR1 WNHNN, CDR2 SYGVQD (reference sequence). V lost 4 bases and J lost 6, with 9 bases in between. CDR3 DNA: TGCGCCAGCAGTGGTACGGTGGCCGGGGAGCTGTTTTTT. This codes for CASSGTVAGELFF.

The chain has TRBV10-3 and TRBJ2-2, with D possibly being TRBD2 (5 bases). Per the germline V gene, CDR1 is ENHRY and CDR2 is SYGVKD. V lost 5 bases and J 0 bases, leaving 13 bases between the germline ends. The CDR3 is made up of 16 amino acids. CDR3 coding DNA: TGTGCCATCAGTTCCGGGAAGCCCTCGAACACCGGGGAGCTGTTTTTT. Its protein product is CAISSGKPSNTGELFF.

The sample holds one count of this clone. The rearrangement links TRBV9 to TRBJ1-6, with D unclear. The germline V gene encodes CDR1 SGDLS and CDR2 YYNGEE. This CDR3 has 13 amino acids. V shed 0 bases and J shed 7 bases, with 5 bases lying between them. CDR3 residues: CASSVAENSPLHF. The CDR3 DNA reads TGTGCCAGCAGCGTAGCGGAGAATTCACCCCTCCACTTT. The full variable domain, with the rest looked up from reference TRBV9 and TRBJ1-6, is DSGVTQTPKHLITATGQRVTLRCSPRSGDLSVYWYQQSLDQGLQFLIQYYNGEERAKGNILERFSAQQFPDLHSELNLSSLELGDSALYFCASSVAENSPLHFGNGTRLTVT.